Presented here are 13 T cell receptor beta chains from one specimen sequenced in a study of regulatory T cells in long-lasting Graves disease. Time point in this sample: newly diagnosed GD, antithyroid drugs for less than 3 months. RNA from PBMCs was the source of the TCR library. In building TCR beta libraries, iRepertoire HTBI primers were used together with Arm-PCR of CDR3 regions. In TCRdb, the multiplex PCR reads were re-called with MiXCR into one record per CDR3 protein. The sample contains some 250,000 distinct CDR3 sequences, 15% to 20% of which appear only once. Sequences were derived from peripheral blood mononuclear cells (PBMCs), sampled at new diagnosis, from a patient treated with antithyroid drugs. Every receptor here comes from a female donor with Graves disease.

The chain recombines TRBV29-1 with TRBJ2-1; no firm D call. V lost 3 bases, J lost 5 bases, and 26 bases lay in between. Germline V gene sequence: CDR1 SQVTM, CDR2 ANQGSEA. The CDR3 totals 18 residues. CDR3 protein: CSVEDVLGSLFLNNEQFF. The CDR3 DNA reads TGCAGCGTTGAGGATGTGTTGGGCAGTCTTTTTCTAAACAATGAGCAGTTCTTC.

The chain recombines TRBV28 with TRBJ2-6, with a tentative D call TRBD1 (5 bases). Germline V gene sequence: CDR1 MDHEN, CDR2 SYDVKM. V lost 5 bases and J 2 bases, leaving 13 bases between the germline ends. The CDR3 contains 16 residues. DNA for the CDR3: TGTGCCAGCAGTCTTGCAGGGATCCCTGGGGCCAACGTCCTGACTTTC. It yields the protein CASSLAGIPGANVLTF.

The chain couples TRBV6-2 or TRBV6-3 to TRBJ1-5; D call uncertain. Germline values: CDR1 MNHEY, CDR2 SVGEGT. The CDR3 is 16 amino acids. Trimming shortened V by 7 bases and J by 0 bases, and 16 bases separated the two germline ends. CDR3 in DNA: TGTGCCAGCACTAGAGGACGGCTCTTTAGCAATCAGCCCCAGCATTTT. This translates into CASTRGRLFSNQPQHF.

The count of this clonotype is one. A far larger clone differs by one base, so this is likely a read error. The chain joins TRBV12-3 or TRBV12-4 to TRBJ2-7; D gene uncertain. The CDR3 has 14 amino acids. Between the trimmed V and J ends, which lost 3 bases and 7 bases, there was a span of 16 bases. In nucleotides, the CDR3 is TGTGCCAGCAGTTTTGCGGCCGGGCGCAATGAGCAGTACTTC. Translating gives CASSFAAGRNEQYF.

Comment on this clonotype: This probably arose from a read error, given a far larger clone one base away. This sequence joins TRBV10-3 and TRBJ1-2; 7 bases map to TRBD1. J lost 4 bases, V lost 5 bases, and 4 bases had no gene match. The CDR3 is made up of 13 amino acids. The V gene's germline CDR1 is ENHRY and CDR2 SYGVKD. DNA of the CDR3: TGTGCCATCAGTTTGCCAGGGGGCTATGGCTACACCTTC. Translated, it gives CAISLPGGYGYTF.

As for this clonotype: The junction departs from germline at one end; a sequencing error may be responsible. CDR3 bases: TGTGCCGGGAGAGGGGGCTGGCTAGCGGGAGGCGAGCAGTTCTTC. Translating gives CAGRGGWLAGGEQFF. V and J are TRBV30 and TRBJ2-1, with 11 bases identical to TRBD2. Germline V gene data show CDR1 as GTSNPN and CDR2 as SVGIG (reference sequence). The CDR3 has 15 amino acids.

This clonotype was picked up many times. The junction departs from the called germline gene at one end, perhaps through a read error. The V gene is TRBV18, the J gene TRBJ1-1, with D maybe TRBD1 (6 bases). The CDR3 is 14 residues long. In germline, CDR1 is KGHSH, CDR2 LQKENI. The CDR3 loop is CASAPRDKNTEAFF. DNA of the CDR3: TGTGCCAGCGCACCTAGGGACAAGAACACTGAAGCTTTCTTT. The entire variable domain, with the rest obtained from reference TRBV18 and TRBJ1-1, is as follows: NAGVMQNPRHLVRRRGQEARLRCSPMKGHSHVYWYRQLPEEGLKFMVYLQKENIIDESGMPKERFSAEFPKEGPSILRIQQVVRGDSAAYFCASAPRDKNTEAFFGQGTRLTVV.

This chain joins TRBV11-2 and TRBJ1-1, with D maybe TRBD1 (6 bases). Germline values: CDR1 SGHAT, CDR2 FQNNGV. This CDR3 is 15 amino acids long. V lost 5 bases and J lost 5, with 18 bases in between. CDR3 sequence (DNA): TGTGCCAGCAGCCTTGCTCCACAGGGAAGGACTGAAGCTTTCTTT. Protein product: CASSLAPQGRTEAFF.

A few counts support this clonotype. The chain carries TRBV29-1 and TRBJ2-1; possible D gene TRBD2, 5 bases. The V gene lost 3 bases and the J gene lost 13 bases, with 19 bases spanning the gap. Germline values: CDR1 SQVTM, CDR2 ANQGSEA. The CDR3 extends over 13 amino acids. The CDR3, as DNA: TGCAGCGTTGATAGGACTCCCAGCGGATCCCAGTTCTTC. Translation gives CSVDRTPSGSQFF.

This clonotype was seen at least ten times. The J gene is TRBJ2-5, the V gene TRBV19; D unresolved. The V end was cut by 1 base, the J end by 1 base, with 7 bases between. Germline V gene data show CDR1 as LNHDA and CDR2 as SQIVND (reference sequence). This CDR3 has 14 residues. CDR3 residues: CASSIGSFQETQYF. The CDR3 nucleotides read TGTGCCAGTAGTATAGGTAGCTTCCAAGAGACCCAGTACTTC.

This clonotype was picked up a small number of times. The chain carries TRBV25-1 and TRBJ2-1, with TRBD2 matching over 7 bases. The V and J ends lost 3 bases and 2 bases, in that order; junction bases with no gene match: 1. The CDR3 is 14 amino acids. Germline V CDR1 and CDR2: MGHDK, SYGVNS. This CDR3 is CASSELAAYNEQFF. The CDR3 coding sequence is TGTGCCAGCAGTGAGCTAGCGGCCTACAATGAGCAGTTCTTC.

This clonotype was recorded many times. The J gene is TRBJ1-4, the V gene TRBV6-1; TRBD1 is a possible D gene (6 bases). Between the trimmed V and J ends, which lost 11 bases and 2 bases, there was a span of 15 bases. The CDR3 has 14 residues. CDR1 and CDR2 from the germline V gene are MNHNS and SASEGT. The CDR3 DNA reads TGTGCCGCCCAACAGGGAATGACTAATGAAAAACTGTTTTTT. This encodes CAAQQGMTNEKLFF.

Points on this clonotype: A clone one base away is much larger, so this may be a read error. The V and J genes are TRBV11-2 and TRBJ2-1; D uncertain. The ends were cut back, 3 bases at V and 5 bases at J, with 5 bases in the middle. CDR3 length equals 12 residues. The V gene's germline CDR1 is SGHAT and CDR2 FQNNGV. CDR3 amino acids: CASSFGDNEQFF. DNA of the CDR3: TGTGCCAGCAGCTTTGGGGACAATGAGCAGTTCTTC.